The rows below give T cell receptor beta chains drawn from one sample of a study of cytomegalovirus exposure and HLA in healthy donors. Here immunoSEQ multiplex PCR was the method, and the copy in TCRdb shows in-frame clones only, minus some. The repertoire holds some 200,000 clones, 65% to 85% seen once, with 2.5% to 3.5% in the top ten. The material sequenced was PBMCs. The receptor set was obtained from a woman under 40 in good health and CMV-seronegative. The CDR3 runs from the conserved cysteine through the conserved F or W. Each record gives: D gene, V gene, clone size, J gene, CDR3 DNA, CDR3 protein. D genes are given only for firm matches. Part of the rows lack a size; the others show once, few, many or a class for expanded clones.

>NA|TRBV4-1|once|TRBJ2-2
TGCGCCAGCAGTCAATCCACCAGGACCGGGGAGCTGTTTTTT
CASSQSTRTGELFF
>NA|TRBV29-1|NA|TRBJ2-5
TGCAGCGTCTATACGGGGAAAGAGACCCAGTACTTC
CSVYTGKETQYF
>NA|TRBV6-1|once|TRBJ2-7
TGTGCCAGCAGTGGGGGGGATGCCTACGAGCAGTACTTC
CASSGGDAYEQYF
>TRBD2|TRBV4-1|NA|TRBJ2-6
TGCGCCAGCAGCCACTCCGGGGGGGCTGGGGCCAACGTCCTGACTTTC
CASSHSGGAGANVLTF
>NA|TRBV5-1|few|TRBJ2-7
TGCGCCAGCAGCTGGGACAATACCTACGAGCAGTACTTC
CASSWDNTYEQYF
>NA|TRBV19|NA|TRBJ1-1
TGTGCCAGTAGTATAGCAGTGAACACTGAAGCTTTCTTT
CASSIAVNTEAFF
>NA|TRBV6-1|NA|TRBJ2-2
TGTGCCAGCAGTGAAGAGGGGATTTACACCGGGGAGCTGTTTTTT
CASSEEGIYTGELFF
>TRBD2|TRBV6-4|NA|TRBJ2-3
TGTGCCAGCAGTGACTGGCCTAGCGGGAGGCCAGATACGCAGTATTTT
CASSDWPSGRPDTQYF
>NA|TRBV2|NA|TRBJ1-1
TGTGCCAGCAGTGAAGCGGAGGTTACTGAAGCTTTCTTT
CASSEAEVTEAFF
>TRBD2|TRBV11-2|NA|TRBJ2-7
TGTGCCAGCAGCCCCAAGTACCCAGGGACTAACGAGCAGTACTTC
CASSPKYPGTNEQYF
>NA|TRBV18|NA|TRBJ2-2
TGTGCCAGCTCACCTCTACGGTCCGACGGGGAGCTGTTTTTT
CASSPLRSDGELFF
>TRBD2|TRBV5-1|few|TRBJ2-2
TGCGCCAGCAGCTTCTTACTAGCGGGAATTACCGGGGAGCTGTTTTTT
CASSFLLAGITGELFF
>NA|TRBV19|NA|TRBJ2-7
TGTGCCAGTAGTATCGTGACTACCCGCTACGAGCAGTACTTC
CASSIVTTRYEQYF
>NA|TRBV11-3|NA|TRBJ2-7
TGTGCCAGCAGCCCACAGGGTTCCACCTACGAGCAGTACTTC
CASSPQGSTYEQYF
>NA|TRBV19|NA|TRBJ1-1
TGTGCCAGTAGTATAGGCAGGACTGAAGCTTTCTTT
CASSIGRTEAFF
>NA|TRBV2|NA|TRBJ2-5
TGTGCCACCACTCCTGAGGGCTTGGAGACCCAGTACTTC
CATTPEGLETQYF
>TRBD1|TRBV9|NA|TRBJ2-1
TGTGCCAGCAGCGTAGCGACAGGGGTGGTAAATGAGCAGTTCTTC
CASSVATGVVNEQFF